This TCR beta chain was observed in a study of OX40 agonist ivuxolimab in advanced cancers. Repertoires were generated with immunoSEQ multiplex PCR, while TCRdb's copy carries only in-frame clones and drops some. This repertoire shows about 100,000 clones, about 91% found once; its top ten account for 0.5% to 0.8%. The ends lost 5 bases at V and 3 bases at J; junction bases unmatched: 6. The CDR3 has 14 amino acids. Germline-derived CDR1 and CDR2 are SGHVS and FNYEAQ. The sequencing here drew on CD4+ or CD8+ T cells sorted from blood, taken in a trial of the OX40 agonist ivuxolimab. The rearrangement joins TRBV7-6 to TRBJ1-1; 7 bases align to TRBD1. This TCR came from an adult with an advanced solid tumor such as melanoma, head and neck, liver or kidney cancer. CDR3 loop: CASSPLQGHTEAFF. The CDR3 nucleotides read TGTGCCAGCAGCCCCCTACAGGGGCACACTGAAGCTTTCTTT.